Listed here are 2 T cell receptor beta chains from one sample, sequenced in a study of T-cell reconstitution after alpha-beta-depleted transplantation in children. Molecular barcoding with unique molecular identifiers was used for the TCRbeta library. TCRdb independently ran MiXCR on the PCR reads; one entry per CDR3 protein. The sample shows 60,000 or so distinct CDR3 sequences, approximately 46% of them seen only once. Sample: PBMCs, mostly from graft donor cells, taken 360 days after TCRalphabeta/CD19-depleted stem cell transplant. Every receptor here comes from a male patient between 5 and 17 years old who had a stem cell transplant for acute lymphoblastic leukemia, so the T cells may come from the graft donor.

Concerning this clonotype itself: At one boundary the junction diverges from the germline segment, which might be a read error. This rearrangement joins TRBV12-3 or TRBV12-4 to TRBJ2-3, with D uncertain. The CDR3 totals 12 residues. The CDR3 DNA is TGTGCCAGCAGTTTAGCGCTATATTTGACCCAATTT. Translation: CASSLALYLTQF.

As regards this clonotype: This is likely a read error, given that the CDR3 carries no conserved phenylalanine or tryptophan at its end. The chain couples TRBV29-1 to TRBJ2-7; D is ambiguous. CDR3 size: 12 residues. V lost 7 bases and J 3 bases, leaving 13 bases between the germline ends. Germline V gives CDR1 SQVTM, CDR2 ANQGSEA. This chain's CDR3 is CSASDGDYEQYS. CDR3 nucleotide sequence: TGCAGCGCATCGGACGGAGACTACGAGCAGTACTCC.